Presented here are 11 T cell receptor beta chains from one specimen sequenced in a study of blood T cell repertoires in COVID-19 (TCRdb year 2020). Libraries were prepared through the immunoSEQ multiplex PCR assay. Imported from immuneACCESS, the table was reduced by TCRdb to in-frame sequences with V and J called. These copies leave out some clones; in studies compared against another copy, an unresolved V gene accounts for under half, and the cause of the remainder is not known. For this sample there are approximately 180,000 clones; approximately 85% appear just once. The ten biggest clones cover roughly 9.8% of the sample. The specimen was peripheral blood. The origin of the receptors is a human donor with active or convalescent COVID-19. The donor label of this sample is uncertain.

This sequence joins TRBV13 and TRBJ2-3; the D gene is possibly TRBD2 (5 bases). CDR1 is PRHDT and CDR2 is FYEKMQ in the germline V gene (reference sequence). Trimming removed 1 base at V and 4 bases at J, with 9 bases between. The CDR3 extends over 14 amino acids. The CDR3 coding sequence is TGTGCCAGCAGCTTAGTACCTAGCTCAGATACGCAGTATTTT. Translated: CASSLVPSSDTQYF.

The V and J genes are TRBV11-2 and TRBJ1-1; D is unresolved. The CDR3 is 15 amino acids. Germline V lookup: CDR1 SGHAT, CDR2 FQNNGV. Trimming shortened V by 0 bases and J by 1 base, and 9 bases separated the two germline ends. CDR3: CASSLDLAGNTEAFF. The CDR3 DNA is TGTGCCAGCAGCTTAGATCTAGCAGGGAACACTGAAGCTTTCTTT.

The chain combines TRBV7-9 with TRBJ2-2, with D unclear. The CDR3 spans 13 residues. Germline-derived CDR1 and CDR2 are SEHNR and FQNEAQ (reference sequence). Trimming removed 7 bases at V and 8 bases at J, with 14 bases between. The CDR3 region is CASTPKREGELFF. DNA for the CDR3: TGTGCCAGCACTCCCAAGCGAGAGGGGGAGCTGTTTTTT.

The chain couples TRBV5-1 to TRBJ2-1; tentative D call: TRBD1 (6 bases). Germline values: CDR1 SGHRS, CDR2 YFSETQ. This CDR3 contains 19 residues. Between the trimmed V and J ends, which lost 4 bases and 7 bases, there was a span of 30 bases. Here the CDR3 DNA reads TGCGCCAGCAGCCCGGGTCCCCCCAGGGTAGGGGGTCTAGAAAATGAGCAGTTCTTC. This sequence encodes CASSPGPPRVGGLENEQFF.

The CDR3 bases are TGTGCCAGCAGCTTCTCCCTCACCGGGGAGCTGTTTTTT. Amino acid sequence: CASSFSLTGELFF. The chain couples TRBV7-2 to TRBJ2-2; D is unclear. Germline V gene data show CDR1 as SGHTA and CDR2 as FQGNSA. The CDR3 is 13 amino acids. Trimming removed 3 bases at V and 4 bases at J, with 6 bases between.

This chain connects TRBV27 to TRBJ1-1, with D hard to call. Germline values: CDR1 MNHEY, CDR2 SMNVEV (reference sequence). The CDR3 spans 12 residues. The ends were cut back, 3 bases at V and 11 bases at J, with 13 bases in the middle. CDR3 in DNA: TGTGCCAGCAGTTTTCGGGGAATGGAGGCTTTCTTT. It yields the protein CASSFRGMEAFF.

V is TRBV28 and J is TRBJ1-4; D is undetermined. Per the germline V gene, CDR1 is MDHEN and CDR2 is SYDVKM. There are 16 residues in the CDR3. V shed 6 bases and J shed 0 bases, with 14 bases lying between them. The CDR3 nucleotides are TGTGCCAGCAGCAACCTAGGAATTGCAACTAATGAAAAACTGTTTTTT. Encoded protein: CASSNLGIATNEKLFF.

This chain connects TRBV29-1 to TRBJ1-1; 7 bases fit TRBD1. CDR3 length: 12 amino acids. Unmatched junction bases numbered 5, after V lost 3 bases and J lost 7 bases. The germline V gene encodes CDR1 SQVTM and CDR2 ANQGSEA. CDR3 nucleotides: TGCAGCGTTGATGGGCAGGGGGTTGAAGCTTTCTTT. It codes for CSVDGQGVEAFF.

This sequence joins TRBV19 and TRBJ1-5; TRBD1 matches 10 bases. V lost 7 bases to trimming and J lost 0 bases; unmatched junction nucleotides: 6. Germline CDR1 LNHDA, CDR2 SQIVND (reference sequence). The length of the CDR3 is 16 residues. The CDR3 nucleotides read TGTGCCAGTAATCCGGGACAGGGGTATAGCAATCAGCCCCAGCATTTT. Protein sequence: CASNPGQGYSNQPQHF.

This chain links TRBV7-2 with TRBJ2-3; D is ambiguous. The CDR3 is made up of 12 amino acids. V dropped 4 bases and J dropped 3 bases, with 5 bases sitting between them. The V gene's germline CDR1 is SGHTA and CDR2 FQGNSA. DNA for the CDR3: TGTGCCAGCAGCTACCTAACAGATACGCAGTATTTT. Translated: CASSYLTDTQYF.

V and J are TRBV7-3 and TRBJ1-3; a possible D gene is TRBD1 (6 bases). V lost 5 bases, J lost 6 bases, and 26 bases lay in between. The CDR3 consists of 18 residues. The germline CDR1 and CDR2 sequences are SGHTA and FQGTGA. CDR3 DNA sequence: TGTGCCAGCAGCGTTACTTCGACAGGACCCCTAAAACTAAACACCATATATTTT. Protein sequence: CASSVTSTGPLKLNTIYF.